One and the same sample provided the 15 T cell receptor beta chains below, sequenced in a study of T cell repertoires in cytomegalovirus infection. TCRdb itself ran the reads through MiXCR, one entry per CDR3 protein. Of some 180,000 distinct CDR3 sequences in the sample, approximately 18% are singletons; the top ten hold almost 25%. Sequencing was performed on CD8+ T cells from PBMCs. These receptors came from a human donor in good health (CMV status not recorded). Some clones in this sample may be carry-over from other donors' samples.

The chain joins TRBV27 to TRBJ2-3; tentative D call: TRBD1 (5 bases). In germline, CDR1 is MNHEY, CDR2 SMNVEV (reference sequence). V was clipped by 2 bases and J by 1 base, with 16 bases between them. The CDR3 loop spans 17 amino acids. CDR3 coding DNA: TGTGCCAGCAGTTTACCCCCTAGTAGGGGTCGCACAGATACGCAGTATTTT. This gives the protein CASSLPPSRGRTDTQYF.

The rearrangement joins TRBV6-2 or TRBV6-3 to TRBJ2-5; 7 bases line up with TRBD2. V shed 4 bases, J shed 5 bases, and the junction held 10 bases outside the gene matches. This CDR3 has 15 residues. From germline, CDR1 is MNHEY and CDR2 SVGEGT. The CDR3 bases are TGTGCCAGCAGTTTGTTTGATCGGCGGGGGGAGACCCAGTACTTC. This encodes CASSLFDRRGETQYF.

The chain employs TRBV29-1 and TRBJ1-1; TRBD1 is a possible D gene (5 bases). The CDR3 sequence is 12 residues long. Germline V lookup: CDR1 SQVTM, CDR2 ANQGSEA. Trimming cost V 3 bases and J 4 bases, with 9 bases left between them. CDR3 DNA: TGCAGCGTTGAGACGAGGGGCACTGAAGCTTTCTTT. It translates to CSVETRGTEAFF.

The V call is TRBV25-1, the J call TRBJ1-1; D is uncertain. Germline V gives CDR1 MGHDK, CDR2 SYGVNS. This CDR3 is built from 18 residues. V shed 0 bases and J shed 10 bases, with 27 bases lying between them. The CDR3 DNA sequence: TGTGCCAGCAGTGAATATTACTCCCTACTAAACAGTACTCAAGGAGCTTTCTTT. Protein sequence: CASSEYYSLLNSTQGAFF.

The chain links TRBV7-6 to TRBJ2-6; possibly TRBD1 or TRBD2 for D (5 bases each). Germline CDR1 reads SGHVS; CDR2 reads FNYEAQ. Trimming pared 4 bases from V and 18 bases from J, leaving 19 bases between. The CDR3 totals 13 residues. The CDR3 DNA reads TGTGCCAGCAGCTCACTACGTCGGGACGAAAAGACTTTC. Translated, it gives CASSSLRRDEKTF. The full variable domain, its missing parts supplied by reference TRBV7-6 and TRBJ2-6, is GAGVSQSPRYKVTKRGQDVALRCDPISGHVSLYWYRQALGQGPEFLTYFNYEAQQDKSGLPNDRFSAERPEGSISTLTIQRTEQRDSAMYRCASSSLRRDEKTFGAGSRLTVL.

This chain connects TRBV10-3 to TRBJ2-5; 9 nucleotides agree with TRBD2. The ends lost 0 bases at V and 6 bases at J; junction bases unmatched: 11. The CDR3 runs to 17 residues. Germline V gene sequence: CDR1 ENHRY, CDR2 SYGVKD. The CDR3: CAISESRVAGAMKTQYF. The CDR3, as DNA: TGTGCCATCAGTGAGTCGAGGGTAGCGGGGGCAATGAAGACCCAGTACTTC.

The chain employs TRBV29-1 and TRBJ2-1, with TRBD2 matching 10 bases. The germline gives CDR1 SQVTM, CDR2 ANQGSEA. The CDR3 is 17 amino acids. J gave up 0 bases and V 1 base, and 6 bases lay outside the gene matches. The CDR3 sequence is CSVEGASGGSSYNEQFF. In nucleotides, the CDR3 is TGCAGCGTTGAAGGGGCTAGCGGGGGCTCCTCCTACAATGAGCAGTTCTTC.

The chain uses TRBV2 and TRBJ1-1; D gene unclear. Looked up from germline, CDR1 is SNHLY and CDR2 is FYNNEI. V gave up 7 bases and J gave up 10 bases, with 16 bases separating them. The CDR3 runs to 12 residues. CDR3 in DNA: TGTGCCAGCATGATGGGATCAGTGGGAGCTTTCTTT. Encoded protein: CASMMGSVGAFF.

At least ten counts were recorded for this clonotype. V usage is TRBV7-2 and J usage is TRBJ2-3; maybe TRBD1 (5 bases). Germline values: CDR1 SGHTA, CDR2 FQGNSA. The V end lost 3 bases, the J end lost 2 bases, and 12 bases lay between the germline ends. This CDR3 has 15 residues. DNA of the CDR3: TGTGCCAGCAGCTTCCTCGACAGACTCACAGATACGCAGTATTTT. Amino acids: CASSFLDRLTDTQYF.

The chain uses TRBV29-1 and TRBJ1-1, with D unresolved. V lost 0 bases and J 7 bases, leaving 9 bases between the germline ends. The CDR3 is 12 amino acids. Germline V gene data show CDR1 as SQVTM and CDR2 as ANQGSEA. CDR3 loop: CSVEDQSREAFF. Written as DNA, the CDR3 is TGCAGCGTTGAAGATCAAAGCCGTGAAGCTTTCTTT.

This clonotype occurred a few times. V is TRBV9 and J is TRBJ2-3, with a tentative D call TRBD2 (6 bases). Germline V CDR1 and CDR2: SGDLS, YYNGEE. Trimming cost V 0 bases and J 1 base, with 12 bases left between them. The CDR3 has 16 amino acids. The chain's CDR3 is CASSVDTGTGTDTQYF. CDR3 bases: TGTGCCAGCAGCGTAGACACCGGGACTGGCACAGATACGCAGTATTTT.

The rearrangement joins TRBV7-9 to TRBJ1-4; 7 bases agree with TRBD1. This CDR3 spans 13 amino acids. V shed 5 bases, J shed 8 bases, and the junction held 5 bases outside the gene matches. Per the germline V gene, CDR1 is SEHNR and CDR2 is FQNEAQ (reference sequence). CDR3 DNA: TGTGCCAGCAGCCTCAGGGGGAGCGAAAAACTGTTTTTT. It encodes CASSLRGSEKLFF.

This clonotype was seen a handful of times. The CDR3 loop is CASPRQGASGYTF. The DNA for the CDR3 is TGTGCCAGCCCTAGACAGGGGGCAAGTGGCTACACCTTC. The chain recombines TRBV6-2 or TRBV6-3 with TRBJ1-2, with 10 bases aligning to TRBD1. Trimming removed 8 bases from V and 7 bases from J; junction bases left unmatched: 7. CDR3 length: 13 residues. Germline loops: CDR1 MNHEY, CDR2 SVGEGT.

V usage is TRBV7-8 and J usage is TRBJ2-3; 11 nucleotides line up with TRBD2. This CDR3 contains 17 residues. Per the germline V gene, CDR1 is SGHVS and CDR2 is FQNEAQ. V was clipped by 1 base and J by 3 bases; unmatched bases: 6. The CDR3 spells CASSLGVAGGLTDTQYF. In nucleotides, the CDR3 is TGTGCCAGCAGCTTAGGGGTAGCGGGGGGGCTGACAGATACGCAGTATTTT. Supplemented by reference TRBV7-8 and TRBJ2-3, the full variable domain reads GAGVSQSPRYKVAKRGQDVALRCDPISGHVSLFWYQQALGQGPEFLTYFQNEAQLDKSGLPSDRFFAERPEGSVSTLKIQRTQQEDSAVYLCASSLGVAGGLTDTQYFGPGTRLTVL.

V gene TRBV6-6 combines with J gene TRBJ2-7; D is uncertain. Germline CDR1 MNHNY, CDR2 SVGAGI (reference sequence). V was pared by 5 bases and J by 3 bases, with 8 bases between. CDR3 length equals 12 residues. For the CDR3, the DNA is TGTGCCAGCAGTCCGCTAGGCTACGAGCAGTACTTC. Translated: CASSPLGYEQYF.